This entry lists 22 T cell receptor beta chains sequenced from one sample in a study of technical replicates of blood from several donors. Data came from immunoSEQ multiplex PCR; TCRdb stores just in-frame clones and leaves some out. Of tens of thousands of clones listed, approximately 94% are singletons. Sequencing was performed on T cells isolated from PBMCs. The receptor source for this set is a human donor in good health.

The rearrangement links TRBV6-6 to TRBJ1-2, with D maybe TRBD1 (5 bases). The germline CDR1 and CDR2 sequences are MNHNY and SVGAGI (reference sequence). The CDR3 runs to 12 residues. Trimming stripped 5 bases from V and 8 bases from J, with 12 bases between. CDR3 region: CASSRGVVGYTF. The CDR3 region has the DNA TGTGCCAGCAGTCGGGGGGTTGTCGGCTACACCTTC.

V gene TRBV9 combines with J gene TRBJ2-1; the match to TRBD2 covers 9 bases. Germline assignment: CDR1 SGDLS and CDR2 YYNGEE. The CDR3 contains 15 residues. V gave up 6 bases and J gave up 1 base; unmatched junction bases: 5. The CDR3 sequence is CASTSGASSYNEQFF. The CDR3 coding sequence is TGTGCCAGCACTAGCGGGGCCTCATCCTACAATGAGCAGTTCTTC. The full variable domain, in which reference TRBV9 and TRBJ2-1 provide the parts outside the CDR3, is DSGVTQTPKHLITATGQRVTLRCSPRSGDLSVYWYQQSLDQGLQFLIQYYNGEERAKGNILERFSAQQFPDLHSELNLSSLELGDSALYFCASTSGASSYNEQFFGPGTRLTVL.

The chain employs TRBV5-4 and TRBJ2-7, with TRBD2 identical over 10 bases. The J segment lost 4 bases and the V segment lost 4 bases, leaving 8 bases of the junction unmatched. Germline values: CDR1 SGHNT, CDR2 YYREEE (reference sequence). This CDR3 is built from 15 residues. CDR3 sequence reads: CASSPTSGGGYEQYF. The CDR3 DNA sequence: TGTGCCAGCAGCCCGACAAGCGGGGGGGGGTACGAGCAGTACTTC. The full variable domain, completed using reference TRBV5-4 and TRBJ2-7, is ETGVTQSPTHLIKTRGQQVTLRCSSQSGHNTVSWYQQALGQGPQFIFQYYREEENGRGNFPPRFSGLQFPNYSSELNVNALELDDSALYLCASSPTSGGGYEQYFGPGTRLTVT.

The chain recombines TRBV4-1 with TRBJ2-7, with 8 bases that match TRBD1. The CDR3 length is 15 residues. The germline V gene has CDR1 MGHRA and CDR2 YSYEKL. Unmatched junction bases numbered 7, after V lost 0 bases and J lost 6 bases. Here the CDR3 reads CASSQDFRGLGEQYF. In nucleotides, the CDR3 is TGCGCCAGCAGCCAAGATTTCAGGGGGCTTGGCGAGCAGTACTTC.

CDR3 residues: CASTGGVGRTQYF. The CDR3 region has the DNA TGTGCCAGCACCGGGGGGGTTGGGCGTACGCAGTATTTT. The chain combines TRBV25-1 with TRBJ2-3; TRBD2 agrees at 8 bases. V trimming: 7 bases; J trimming: 8 bases; junction bases outside the gene matches: 8. The CDR3 extends over 13 amino acids. Germline values: CDR1 MGHDK, CDR2 SYGVNS. Using reference TRBV25-1 and TRBJ2-3 for the parts outside the CDR3, the full variable domain is EADIYQTPRYLVIGTGKKITLECSQTMGHDKMYWYQQDPGMELHLIHYSYGVNSTEKGDLSSESTVSRIRTEHFPLTLESARPSHTSQYLCASTGGVGRTQYFGPGTRLTVL.

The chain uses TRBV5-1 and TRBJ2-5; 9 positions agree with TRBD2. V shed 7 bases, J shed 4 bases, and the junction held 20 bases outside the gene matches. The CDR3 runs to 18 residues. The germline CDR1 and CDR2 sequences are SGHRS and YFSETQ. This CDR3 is CASESRRHSGGGRETQYF. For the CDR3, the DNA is TGCGCCAGCGAATCCCGTCGACATAGCGGGGGAGGCCGAGAGACCCAGTACTTC.

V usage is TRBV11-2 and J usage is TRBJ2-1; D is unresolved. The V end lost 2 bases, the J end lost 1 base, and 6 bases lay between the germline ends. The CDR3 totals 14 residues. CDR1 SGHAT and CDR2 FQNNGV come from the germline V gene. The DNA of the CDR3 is TGTGCCAGCAGCTTACGGGTATCCTACAATGAGCAGTTCTTC. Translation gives CASSLRVSYNEQFF.

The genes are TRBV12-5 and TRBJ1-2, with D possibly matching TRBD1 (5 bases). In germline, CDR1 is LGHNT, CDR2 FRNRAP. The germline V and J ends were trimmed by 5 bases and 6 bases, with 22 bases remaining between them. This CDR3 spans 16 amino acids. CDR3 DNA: TGTGCTAGTGGTCTAAAAGACAGTCCCCGCGAGAATGGCTACACCTTC. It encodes CASGLKDSPRENGYTF. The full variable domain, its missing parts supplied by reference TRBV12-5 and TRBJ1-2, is DARVTQTPRHKVTEMGQEVTMRCQPILGHNTVFWYRQTMMQGLELLAYFRNRAPLDDSGMPKDRFSAEMPDATLATLKIQPSEPRDSAVYFCASGLKDSPRENGYTFGSGTRLTVV.

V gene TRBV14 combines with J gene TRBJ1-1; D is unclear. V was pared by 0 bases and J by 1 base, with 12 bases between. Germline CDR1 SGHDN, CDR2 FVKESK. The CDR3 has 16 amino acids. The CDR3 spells CASSQDPPEKNTEAFF. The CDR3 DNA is TGTGCCAGCAGCCAAGATCCTCCAGAAAAGAACACTGAAGCTTTCTTT.

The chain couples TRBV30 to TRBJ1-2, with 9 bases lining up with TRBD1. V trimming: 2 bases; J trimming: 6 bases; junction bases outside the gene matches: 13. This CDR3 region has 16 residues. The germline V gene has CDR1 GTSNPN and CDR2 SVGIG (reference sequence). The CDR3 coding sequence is TGTGCCTGGAGTCCGCCTCCGAGGGGACAGGGAGATGGCTACACCTTC. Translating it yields CAWSPPPRGQGDGYTF.

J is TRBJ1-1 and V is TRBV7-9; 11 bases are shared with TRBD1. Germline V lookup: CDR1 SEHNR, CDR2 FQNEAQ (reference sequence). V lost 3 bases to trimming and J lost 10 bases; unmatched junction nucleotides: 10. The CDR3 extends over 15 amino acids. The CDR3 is CASSFSGDRGVAAFF. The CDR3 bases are TGTGCCAGCAGCTTCTCTGGGGACAGGGGGGTAGCAGCTTTCTTT.

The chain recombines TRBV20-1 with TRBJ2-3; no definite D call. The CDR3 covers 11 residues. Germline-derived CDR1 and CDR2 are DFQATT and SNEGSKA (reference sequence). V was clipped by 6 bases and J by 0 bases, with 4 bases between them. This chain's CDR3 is CSATSTDTQYF. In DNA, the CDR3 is TGCAGTGCCACTAGCACAGATACGCAGTATTTT.

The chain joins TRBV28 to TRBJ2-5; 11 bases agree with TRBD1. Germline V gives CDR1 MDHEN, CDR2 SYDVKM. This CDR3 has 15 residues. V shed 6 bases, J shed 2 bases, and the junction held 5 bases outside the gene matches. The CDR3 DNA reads TGTGCCAGCAGGACCGGGACAGGGGGACAAGAGACCCAGTACTTC. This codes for CASRTGTGGQETQYF.

CDR3 residues: CASTDDSGVPTGELFF. The CDR3 DNA follows: TGTGCCAGTACCGATGATTCGGGGGTTCCCACCGGGGAGCTGTTTTTT. The rearrangement links TRBV19 to TRBJ2-2; maybe TRBD2 (6 bases). V lost 7 bases, J lost 4 bases, and 19 bases lay in between. Germline V gene sequence: CDR1 LNHDA, CDR2 SQIVND (reference sequence). The CDR3 consists of 16 residues. Supplemented by reference TRBV19 and TRBJ2-2, the full variable domain reads DGGITQSPKYLFRKEGQNVTLSCEQNLNHDAMYWYRQDPGQGLRLIYYSQIVNDFQKGDIAEGYSVSREKKESFPLTVTSAQKNPTAFYLCASTDDSGVPTGELFFGEGSRLTVL.

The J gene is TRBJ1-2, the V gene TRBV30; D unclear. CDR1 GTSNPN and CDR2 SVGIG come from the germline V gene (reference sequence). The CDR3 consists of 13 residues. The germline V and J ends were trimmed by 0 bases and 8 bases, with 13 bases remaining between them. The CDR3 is CAWSVQQPLGYTF. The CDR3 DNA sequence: TGTGCCTGGAGTGTACAACAGCCCCTAGGCTACACCTTC.

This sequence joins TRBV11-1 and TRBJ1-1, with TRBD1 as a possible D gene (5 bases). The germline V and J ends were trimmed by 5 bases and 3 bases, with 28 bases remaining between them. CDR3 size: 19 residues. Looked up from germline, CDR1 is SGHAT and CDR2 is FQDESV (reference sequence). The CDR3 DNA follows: TGTGCCAGCAGCGCAGCTAACCCCCTTGAGCCGTGGGGGGACACTGAAGCTTTCTTT. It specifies CASSAANPLEPWGDTEAFF. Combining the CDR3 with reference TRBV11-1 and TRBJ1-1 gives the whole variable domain EAEVAQSPRYKITEKSQAVAFWCDPISGHATLYWYRQILGQGPELLVQFQDESVVDDSQLPKDRFSAERLKGVDSTLKIQPAELGDSAMYLCASSAANPLEPWGDTEAFFGQGTRLTVV.

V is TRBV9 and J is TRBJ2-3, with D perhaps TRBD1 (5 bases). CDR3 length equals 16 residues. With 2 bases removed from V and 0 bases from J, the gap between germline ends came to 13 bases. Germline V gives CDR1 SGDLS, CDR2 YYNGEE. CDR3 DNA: TGTGCCAGCAGCGTCAGGGCAGACTCTAGCACAGATACGCAGTATTTT. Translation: CASSVRADSSTDTQYF.

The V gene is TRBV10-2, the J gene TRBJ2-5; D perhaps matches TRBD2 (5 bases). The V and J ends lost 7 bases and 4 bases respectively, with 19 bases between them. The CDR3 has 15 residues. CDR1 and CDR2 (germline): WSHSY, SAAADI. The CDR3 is CASTVGVGGGETQYF. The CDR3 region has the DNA TGCGCCAGCACTGTCGGGGTTGGCGGAGGAGAGACCCAGTACTTC.

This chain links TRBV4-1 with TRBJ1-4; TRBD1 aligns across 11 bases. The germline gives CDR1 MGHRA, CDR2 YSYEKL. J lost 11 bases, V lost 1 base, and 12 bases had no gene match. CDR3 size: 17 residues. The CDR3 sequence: CASSQVTEGQGARKLFF. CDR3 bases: TGCGCCAGCAGCCAAGTCACCGAAGGACAGGGGGCTCGGAAACTGTTTTTT.

The CDR3 DNA sequence: TGTGCCAGCAGTCGACAGGTTAACGCCTACGAGCAGTACTTC. It is translated as CASSRQVNAYEQYF. J is TRBJ2-7 and V is TRBV6-6; tentatively, D is TRBD1 (6 bases). Germline loops: CDR1 MNHNY, CDR2 SVGAGI (reference sequence). V was cut by 5 bases and J by 2 bases, with 13 bases left in between. This CDR3 spans 14 amino acids.

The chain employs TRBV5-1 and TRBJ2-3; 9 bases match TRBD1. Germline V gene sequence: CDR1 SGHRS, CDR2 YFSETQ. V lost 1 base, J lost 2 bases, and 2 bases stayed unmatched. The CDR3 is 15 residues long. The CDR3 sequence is CASSLRDRDTDTQYF. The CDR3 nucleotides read TGCGCCAGCAGCTTGCGGGACAGGGACACAGATACGCAGTATTTT.

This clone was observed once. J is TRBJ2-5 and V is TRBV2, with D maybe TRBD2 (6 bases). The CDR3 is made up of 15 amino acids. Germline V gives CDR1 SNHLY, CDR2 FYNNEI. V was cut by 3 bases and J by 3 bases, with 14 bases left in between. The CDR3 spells CASSEPGVTKETQYF. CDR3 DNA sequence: TGTGCCAGCAGTGAGCCGGGGGTTACCAAAGAGACCCAGTACTTC.